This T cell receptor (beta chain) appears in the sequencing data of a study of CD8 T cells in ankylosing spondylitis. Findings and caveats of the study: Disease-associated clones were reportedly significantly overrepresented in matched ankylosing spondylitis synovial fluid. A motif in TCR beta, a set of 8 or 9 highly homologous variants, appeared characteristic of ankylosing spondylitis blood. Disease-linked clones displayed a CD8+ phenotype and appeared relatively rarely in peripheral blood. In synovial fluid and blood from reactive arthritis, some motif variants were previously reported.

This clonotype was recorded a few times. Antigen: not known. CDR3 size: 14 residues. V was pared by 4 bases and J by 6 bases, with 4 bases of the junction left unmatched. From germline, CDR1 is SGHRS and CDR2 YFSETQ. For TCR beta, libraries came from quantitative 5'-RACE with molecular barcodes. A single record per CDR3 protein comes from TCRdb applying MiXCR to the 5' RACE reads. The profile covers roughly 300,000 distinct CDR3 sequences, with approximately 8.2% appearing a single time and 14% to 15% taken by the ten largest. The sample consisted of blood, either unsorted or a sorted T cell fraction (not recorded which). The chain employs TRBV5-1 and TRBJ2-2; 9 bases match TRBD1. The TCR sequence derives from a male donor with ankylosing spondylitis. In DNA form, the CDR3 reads TGCGCCAGCAGCCCCCGACAGGGGGCCGGGGAGCTGTTTTTT. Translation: CASSPRQGAGELFF. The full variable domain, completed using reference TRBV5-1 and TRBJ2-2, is KAGVTQTPRYLIKTRGQQVTLSCSPISGHRSVSWYQQTPGQGLQFLFEYFSETQRNKGNFPGRFSGRQFSNSRSEMNVSTLELGDSALYLCASSPRQGAGELFFGEGSRLTVL.